This T cell receptor beta chain was obtained from a study of CD8+CD57+ T cells in acquired aplastic anemia. Study details: When averaged, DNA from sorted CD4+ and CD8+ cells came to 3.2 ug. Healthy CD8+ samples averaged approximately 11 million reads. Study-level points and caveats: For CD8+ Simpson's diversity, patients and controls showed no significant difference. The same twenty-nine CD8+ CDR3 sequences occurred in patients and in controls.

Profiling that covered TCR beta VDJ and CDR3 relied on genomic DNA as its template. TCRdb passed the reads through MiXCR, listing each CDR3 protein once. The sample yields some 42,000 distinct CDR3 sequences, 65% to 70% seen once. Germline-derived CDR1 and CDR2 are WSHSY and SAAADI. The CDR3 spans 15 residues. With 7 bases removed from V and 5 bases from J, the gap between germline ends came to 21 bases. This clonotype showed up just once. The target antigen is unknown. The sequenced sample was sorted CD4+, CD8+, or CD8+CD57+ T cells (not recorded which) from PBMCs. The source of this sequence is a human donor in good health, serving as a control. The J gene is TRBJ2-7, the V gene TRBV10-2, with a tentative D call TRBD2 (7 bases). In DNA form, the CDR3 reads TGCGCCAGCAACGCCGGGACCAAGGGGGGGCACGAGCAGTACTTC. Protein product: CASNAGTKGGHEQYF.